These 2 T cell receptor beta chains came from one sample sequenced in a study of CD8 T cells in Susac syndrome. A quantity of about 0.5 to 1 ug RNA underwent reverse transcription using random hexamers. TCRdb processed the immunoSEQ multiplex PCR reads anew with MiXCR; each CDR3 protein has one entry. The table shows approximately 79,000 distinct CDR3 sequences, with approximately 93% occurring only once. The specimen sequenced was CD8+ T cells from PBMCs. These TCRs come from a human donor with Susac syndrome.

V usage is TRBV6-5 and J usage is TRBJ1-2; D unresolved. The CDR3 totals 14 residues. The germline V gene encodes CDR1 MNHEY and CDR2 SVGAGI. Trimming left V 8 bases short and J 4 bases short, with 17 bases between. The CDR3 coding sequence is TGTGCCAGCTTGGGCCGGCGAGATCGCTATGGCTACACCTTC. Protein product: CASLGRRDRYGYTF.

V and J are TRBV12-3 or TRBV12-4 and TRBJ2-5; D remains ambiguous. V dropped 7 bases and J dropped 4 bases, with 13 bases sitting between them. The CDR3 totals 13 residues. The CDR3 loop reads CASTPSPRETQYF. The DNA of the CDR3 is TGTGCCAGCACCCCTTCCCCCCGAGAGACCCAGTACTTC.